The present T cell receptor beta chain was sequenced within a study of T cells in Graves' hyperthyroidism and ophthalmopathy. The CDR3 regions of TCR beta were amplified from RNA transcripts. First-round RT-PCR with HTBI primers amplified the TCR CDR3 region. A single record per CDR3 protein comes from TCRdb applying MiXCR to the multiplex PCR reads. The sample lists a few hundred thousand distinct CDR3 sequences; about 16% were seen once. The TCR sequence derives from a woman between 40 and 55 years old with Graves' ophthalmopathy. The specimen was blood.

In DNA form, the CDR3 reads TGTGCCAGCTCACCGCCGCTGCCAGCCGGGGAGCTGTTTTTT. Its protein product is CASSPPLPAGELFF. V is TRBV18 and J is TRBJ2-2; D gene uncertain. Trimming cost V 3 bases and J 6 bases, with 11 bases left between them. This CDR3 is built from 14 residues. Germline values: CDR1 KGHSH, CDR2 LQKENI.